The 10 T cell receptor beta chains in this list originate from one sample, sequenced in a study of T cells in tuberculosis. The table came from immunoSEQ multiplex PCR; TCRdb's copy has only in-frame clones and leaves some out. In the table there are tens of thousands of clones, roughly 90% of which are singletons. Sorting used thawed, overnight-rested PBMC stained with anti-CD3, a viability dye and GMM-loaded CD1B tetramer. CD1B tetramers were loaded with Rhodococcus equi-derived C32 glucose monomycolate. Sequenced material: CD1b-GMM tetramer-negative cells sorted from PBMCs. These receptors all come from an adult woman with latent tuberculosis.

The chain joins TRBV14 to TRBJ1-3, with D perhaps TRBD1 (5 bases). The CDR3 totals 17 residues. The ends were cut back, 1 base at V and 0 bases at J, with 13 bases in the middle. Germline V gives CDR1 SGHDN, CDR2 FVKESK. The CDR3 loop reads CASSQGFGGGSGNTIYF. The CDR3 DNA is TGTGCCAGCAGCCAAGGGTTTGGGGGAGGCTCTGGAAACACCATATATTTT.

The J gene is TRBJ1-1, the V gene TRBV25-1; TRBD1 matches 7 bases. Germline values: CDR1 MGHDK, CDR2 SYGVNS. Trimming cost V 2 bases and J 0 bases; bases outside gene matches: 3. This CDR3 contains 15 residues. CDR3 amino acids: CASSERQGMNTEAFF. CDR3 coding DNA: TGTGCCAGCAGTGAAAGACAGGGAATGAACACTGAAGCTTTCTTT.

The chain employs TRBV5-1 and TRBJ2-1, with 7 positions matching TRBD1. The CDR3 runs 11 residues. V trimming: 3 bases; J trimming: 15 bases; junction bases outside the gene matches: 6. Germline CDR1 is SGHRS and CDR2 is YFSETQ. The CDR3 coding sequence is TGCGCCAGCAGCTCCGACAGGGTGGCGTTCTTC. Its protein is CASSSDRVAFF. Drawing the rest from reference TRBV5-1 and TRBJ2-1, the complete variable domain is KAGVTQTPRYLIKTRGQQVTLSCSPISGHRSVSWYQQTPGQGLQFLFEYFSETQRNKGNFPGRFSGRQFSNSRSEMNVSTLELGDSALYLCASSSDRVAFFGPGTRLTVL.

This clone appeared a single time. The V gene is TRBV5-1, the J gene TRBJ1-4; 10 nucleotides match TRBD1. V trimming: 0 bases; J trimming: 8 bases; junction bases outside the gene matches: 7. The germline V gene encodes CDR1 SGHRS and CDR2 YFSETQ. The CDR3 extends over 16 amino acids. This chain's CDR3 is CASSLERQGALEKLFF. CDR3 sequence (DNA): TGCGCCAGCAGCTTGGAAAGACAGGGGGCCTTGGAAAAACTGTTTTTT.

The DNA for the CDR3 is TGTGCCAGCAGCTTAGGGGAAGGGACAGACTCCTACAATGAGCAGTTCTTC. Its protein product is CASSLGEGTDSYNEQFF. The V call is TRBV7-9, the J call TRBJ2-1; 7 bases are a match to TRBD1. After removal of 1 base from V and 0 bases from J, the junction contained 6 bases not matched to a gene. Germline assignment: CDR1 SEHNR and CDR2 FQNEAQ (reference sequence). CDR3 length: 17 residues.

The CDR3 coding sequence is TGTGCCAGCAGCACTACCGGGACTCCCCAAGAGACCCAGTACTTC. Its protein is CASSTTGTPQETQYF. This chain links TRBV7-8 with TRBJ2-5, with D possibly matching TRBD2 (6 bases). The germline gives CDR1 SGHVS, CDR2 FQNEAQ. The CDR3 runs 15 residues. Trimming cost V 5 bases and J 1 base, with 14 bases left between them.

This chain connects TRBV7-2 to TRBJ2-1, with 9 bases matching TRBD1. Germline lookup yields CDR1 SGHTA and CDR2 FQGNSA. This CDR3 is built from 12 residues. Trimming cost V 4 bases and J 15 bases; bases outside gene matches: 7. CDR3 coding DNA: TGTGCCAGCAGCTCCGCGACAGGGGGTCCGTTCTTC. This encodes CASSSATGGPFF.

V is TRBV5-6 and J is TRBJ2-2; TRBD2 aligns across 8 bases. The trim removed 0 bases at V and 0 bases at J, leaving 1 base unmatched. CDR1 is SGHDT and CDR2 is YYEEEE in the germline V gene. The CDR3 totals 16 residues. In nucleotides, the CDR3 is TGTGCCAGCAGCTTGGCGGGAGGGACGAACACCGGGGAGCTGTTTTTT. Its protein is CASSLAGGTNTGELFF.

The genes are TRBV6-5 and TRBJ1-5, with D perhaps TRBD1 (5 bases). The V gene's germline CDR1 is MNHEY and CDR2 SVGAGI. The CDR3 runs to 15 residues. The germline V and J ends were trimmed by 2 bases and 0 bases, with 8 bases remaining between them. The CDR3, as DNA: TGTGCCAGCAGTTACGGGGGGAGTAGCAATCAGCCCCAGCATTTT. It is translated as CASSYGGSSNQPQHF.

The rearrangement uses TRBV2 and TRBJ2-2; D is ambiguous. Germline lookup yields CDR1 SNHLY and CDR2 FYNNEI. Trimming removed 6 bases at V and 0 bases at J, with 2 bases between. This CDR3 spans 12 amino acids. CDR3 in amino acids: CASSTNTGELFF. CDR3 DNA: TGTGCCAGCAGCACGAACACCGGGGAGCTGTTTTTT.